A single sample is the source of the 27 T cell receptor beta chains below, sequenced in a study of lymphopenia after photon versus proton radiotherapy. Assay: immunoSEQ multiplex PCR; the TCRdb copy retains only in-frame clones and omits some. The table has about 62,000 clones, about nine tenths seen once; the top ten hold over 10%. The source material was peripheral blood, sampled from a patient treated with proton-based radiotherapy. The source is a man at least 80 years old with esophageal cancer.

The CDR3 sequence is CASSVLWTGGWTEAFF. DNA of the CDR3: TGTGCCAGCAGCGTTTTATGGACAGGGGGTTGGACTGAAGCTTTCTTT. This rearrangement joins TRBV5-6 to TRBJ1-1, with 10 bases identical to TRBD1. The germline gives CDR1 SGHDT, CDR2 YYEEEE. The CDR3 totals 16 residues. The J segment lost 5 bases and the V segment lost 4 bases, leaving 11 bases of the junction unmatched.

The rearrangement links TRBV5-4 to TRBJ1-6; 7 nucleotides line up with TRBD1. The CDR3 contains 15 residues. Germline V gene lookup returns CDR1 SGHNT and CDR2 YYREEE (reference sequence). Germline trimming cut 0 bases from V and 7 bases from J; bases unmatched to any gene: 4. The CDR3: CASSLDRGANSPLHF. In DNA, the CDR3 is TGTGCCAGCAGCTTGGACAGGGGAGCCAATTCACCCCTCCACTTT.

V and J are TRBV27 and TRBJ1-1, with D perhaps matching TRBD1 (6 bases). Trimming pared 6 bases from V and 5 bases from J, leaving 19 bases between. Germline CDR1 reads MNHEY; CDR2 reads SMNVEV (reference sequence). The CDR3 runs 15 residues. The CDR3 DNA is TGTGCCAGCAGCCCAAGGGGGGGAATTGGAACTGAAGCTTTCTTT. Translated, it gives CASSPRGGIGTEAFF.

Written as DNA, the CDR3 is TGCAGCGGAGCCCGGCAAAACACTGAAGCTTTCTTT. Its translation: CSGARQNTEAFF. V gene TRBV29-1 combines with J gene TRBJ1-1, with unresolved D. This CDR3 region has 12 residues. Germline CDR1 is SQVTM and CDR2 is ANQGSEA. V lost 7 bases, J lost 2 bases, and 11 bases lay in between.

J is TRBJ1-1 and V is TRBV7-9; 9 bases match TRBD1. The trim removed 7 bases at V and 1 base at J, leaving 10 bases unmatched. Looked up from germline, CDR1 is SEHNR and CDR2 is FQNEAQ (reference sequence). This CDR3 spans 16 amino acids. The CDR3 DNA follows: TGTGCCAGCACCTCACAGGGGGCGCGAAGGAACACTGAAGCTTTCTTT. Protein sequence: CASTSQGARRNTEAFF.

The V and J genes are TRBV27 and TRBJ1-3; D is perhaps TRBD1 (6 bases). CDR3 length equals 17 residues. Per the germline V gene, CDR1 is MNHEY and CDR2 is SMNVEV (reference sequence). Trimming removed 6 bases at V and 0 bases at J, with 18 bases between. DNA for the CDR3: TGTGCCAGCAGCCTCGGGCCCGGGGGGGCCTCTGGAAACACCATATATTTT. It codes for CASSLGPGGASGNTIYF.

The V gene is TRBV6-1, the J gene TRBJ2-7; D unclear. CDR3 size: 14 residues. V dropped 3 bases and J dropped 1 base, with 10 bases sitting between them. Germline V lookup: CDR1 MNHNS, CDR2 SASEGT. CDR3 region: CASSDSGRSYEQYF. CDR3 DNA: TGTGCCAGCAGTGATTCTGGCAGATCCTACGAGCAGTACTTC.

The V and J genes are TRBV9 and TRBJ1-3; D might be TRBD1 (6 bases). This CDR3 spans 19 amino acids. Trimming took off 0 bases at V and 0 bases at J, with 19 bases between the two ends. The germline V gene encodes CDR1 SGDLS and CDR2 YYNGEE. CDR3 sequence: CASSVEPGQSGGSGNTIYF. The CDR3 nucleotides read TGTGCCAGCAGCGTAGAACCGGGACAATCCGGGGGCTCTGGAAACACCATATATTTT.

The chain uses TRBV21-1 and TRBJ1-1. TRBV21-1 is tagged as a pseudogene. CDR3 size: 15 residues. CDR3 in DNA: TGTGCCAGCAGCAAAAAGGTTCCAGTTAGCACTGAAGCTTTCTTT. It specifies CASSKKVPVSTEAFF.

The chain has TRBV4-3 and TRBJ2-7; unclear D gene. Trimming removed 0 bases from V and 4 bases from J, with 13 bases in between. CDR3 size: 15 residues. Germline loops: CDR1 LGHNA, CDR2 YSLEER. CDR3 region: CASSQDLKGSYEQYF. For the CDR3, the DNA is TGCGCCAGCAGCCAAGATCTAAAGGGTTCGTACGAGCAGTACTTC.

V usage is TRBV5-1 and J usage is TRBJ2-6; unclear D gene. Trimming stripped 0 bases from V and 3 bases from J, with 4 bases between. Germline V CDR1 and CDR2: SGHRS, YFSETQ. The CDR3 is made up of 14 amino acids. Here the CDR3 reads CASSLDRGANVLTF. Written as DNA, the CDR3 is TGCGCCAGCAGCTTGGATCGTGGGGCCAACGTCCTGACTTTC.

J is TRBJ1-1 and V is TRBV5-1; D not resolved. The length of the CDR3 is 13 residues. V was trimmed by 4 bases and J by 1 base, leaving 8 bases between them. Germline V gene sequence: CDR1 SGHRS, CDR2 YFSETQ. CDR3 sequence (DNA): TGCGCCAGCAGCCCACAGCCGAACACTGAAGCTTTCTTT. As protein: CASSPQPNTEAFF.

The rearrangement uses TRBV6-1 and TRBJ1-4; weak D call: TRBD1 (5 bases). CDR1 is MNHNS and CDR2 is SASEGT in the germline V gene. V was shortened by 6 bases and J by 0 bases, with 11 bases between the two germline ends. The CDR3 consists of 15 residues. DNA of the CDR3: TGTGCCAGCAGGATTATGACAGCAACTAATGAAAAACTGTTTTTT. It translates to CASRIMTATNEKLFF.

This chain links TRBV18 with TRBJ2-6; D is uncertain. The germline gives CDR1 KGHSH, CDR2 LQKENI. The CDR3 loop spans 15 amino acids. V dropped 5 bases and J dropped 2 bases, with 10 bases sitting between them. CDR3 nucleotide sequence: TGTGCCAGCTCATCGAACAGAGCTGGGGCCAACGTCCTGACTTTC. Translating it yields CASSSNRAGANVLTF.

The V call is TRBV18, the J call TRBJ1-1; no definite D call. Germline V CDR1 and CDR2: KGHSH, LQKENI. V lost 5 bases and J 0 bases, leaving 10 bases between the germline ends. The CDR3 loop spans 14 amino acids. The CDR3 coding sequence is TGTGCCAGCTCAAGTTTCGGGATGAACACTGAAGCTTTCTTT. Translating gives CASSSFGMNTEAFF.

This clone was counted a single time. The chain carries TRBV6-1 and TRBJ1-2, with D possibly TRBD1 on 5 matching bases. CDR3 length: 14 residues. The V gene lost 5 bases and the J gene lost 6 bases, with 16 bases spanning the gap. Germline CDR1 MNHNS, CDR2 SASEGT. The CDR3 loop is CASSLGRGTDGYTF. CDR3 nucleotide sequence: TGTGCCAGCAGTCTGGGGCGGGGGACGGATGGCTACACCTTC.

V and J are TRBV7-9 and TRBJ2-2, with D perhaps TRBD2 (6 bases). From germline, CDR1 is SEHNR and CDR2 FQNEAQ (reference sequence). V dropped 4 bases and J dropped 3 bases, with 18 bases sitting between them. The CDR3 contains 17 residues. In nucleotides, the CDR3 is TGTGCCAGCAGCTCCCCGGGACTGGGGTATGACACCGGGGAGCTGTTTTTT. Protein product: CASSSPGLGYDTGELFF.

The rearrangement links TRBV27 to TRBJ2-7, with 7 positions matching TRBD1. The J segment lost 2 bases and the V segment lost 7 bases, leaving 11 bases of the junction unmatched. CDR1 MNHEY and CDR2 SMNVEV come from the germline V gene (reference sequence). The CDR3 contains 15 residues. CDR3 nucleotides: TGTGCCAGCACCACTTATCAGGGGGTTGCCTACGAGCAGTACTTC. Translated, it gives CASTTYQGVAYEQYF.

This chain links TRBV5-7 with TRBJ1-3; D is perhaps TRBD1 (5 bases). TRBV5-7 is marked as an open reading frame, function uncertain. The V end was cut by 4 bases, the J end by 0 bases, with 17 bases between. This CDR3 is built from 17 residues. The CDR3 sequence is CASSLGLQSTSGNTIYF. The CDR3 region has the DNA TGTGCCAGCAGCCTGGGACTGCAATCAACCTCTGGAAACACCATATATTTT.

The chain links TRBV7-9 to TRBJ2-1; D might be TRBD1 (6 bases). Germline-derived CDR1 and CDR2 are SEHNR and FQNEAQ (reference sequence). The CDR3 is made up of 15 amino acids. Trimming removed 5 bases from V and 9 bases from J, with 20 bases in between. Written as DNA, the CDR3 is TGTGCCAGCAGCCCCAACCTCGACAGGAGACTTGAGCAGTTCTTC. Translating it yields CASSPNLDRRLEQFF.

The V and J genes are TRBV19 and TRBJ1-1, with a weak D call TRBD1 (5 bases). Germline V gene sequence: CDR1 LNHDA, CDR2 SQIVND (reference sequence). Between the trimmed V and J ends, which lost 3 bases and 3 bases, there was a span of 17 bases. The CDR3 totals 16 residues. The CDR3 DNA follows: TGTGCCAGTAGTATGAGGGGCAGAAGATGGGACACTGAAGCTTTCTTT. It is translated as CASSMRGRRWDTEAFF.

This sequence joins TRBV7-2 and TRBJ1-2; unclear D gene. The CDR3 runs 17 residues. V lost 1 base and J lost 1, with 16 bases in between. The germline V gene has CDR1 SGHTA and CDR2 FQGNSA. CDR3 amino acids: CASSLVGSRLNNYGYTF. The CDR3, as DNA: TGTGCCAGCAGCTTAGTGGGGAGCAGACTAAATAACTATGGCTACACCTTC.

This clone was observed a single time. The rearrangement joins TRBV6-5 to TRBJ1-1; D call uncertain. Trimming took 0 bases from V and 6 from J, leaving 11 bases between them. There are 14 residues in the CDR3. CDR1 MNHEY and CDR2 SVGAGI come from the germline V gene. Here the CDR3 DNA reads TGTGCCAGCAGTTACTCTTATTTTAGTGCTGAAGCTTTCTTT. It codes for CASSYSYFSAEAFF.

The chain is built from TRBV2 and TRBJ2-3, with a tentative D call TRBD2 (6 bases). Trimming took off 4 bases at V and 2 bases at J, with 10 bases between the two ends. The CDR3 has 14 amino acids. CDR1 SNHLY and CDR2 FYNNEI come from the germline V gene. The CDR3 here is CASSGRTNTDTQYF. Here the CDR3 DNA reads TGTGCCAGCAGTGGACGGACTAACACAGATACGCAGTATTTT.

The rearrangement links TRBV18 to TRBJ2-7, with TRBD1 identical over 8 bases. Germline-derived CDR1 and CDR2 are KGHSH and LQKENI. The V segment lost 5 bases and the J segment 3 bases; nucleotides outside the gene matches: 6. This CDR3 region has 14 residues. CDR3 sequence: CASSFQTGGYEQYF. In DNA, the CDR3 is TGTGCCAGCTCATTTCAAACAGGGGGCTACGAGCAGTACTTC.

This clone was detected a few times. The chain combines TRBV4-3 with TRBJ1-6; 7 nucleotides match TRBD1. The germline gives CDR1 LGHNA, CDR2 YSLEER. The ends lost 0 bases at V and 6 bases at J; junction bases unmatched: 5. The CDR3 has 16 amino acids. The CDR3 here is CASSQETAGGNSPLHF. CDR3 in DNA: TGCGCCAGCAGCCAAGAGACTGCAGGGGGTAATTCACCCCTCCACTTT.

The chain is built from TRBV2 and TRBJ2-5, with 8 positions matching TRBD1. The CDR3 runs 14 residues. The germline CDR1 and CDR2 sequences are SNHLY and FYNNEI. V lost 8 bases and J lost 1; bases outside the gene matches: 6. The CDR3 DNA reads TGTGCCAGCGGCCCCGGACAGGGCCAAGAGACCCAGTACTTC. Protein: CASGPGQGQETQYF.